This is a list of T cell receptor beta chains from one sample in a study of cytomegalovirus exposure and HLA in healthy donors. TCRdb's copy holds only in-frame clones and misses some; the assay was immunoSEQ multiplex PCR. The sample contains 75,000 to 80,000 clones, around four fifths of which appear only once. Sequencing was carried out using PBMCs. All receptors derive from a woman between 35 and 50 years old in good health and CMV-seropositive. The CDR3 runs from the conserved cysteine through the conserved F or W. The D gene is left open where the match is weak. Not every row has a clone size; where given, it reads once, few, many or a size class.

d_call,clone_size,j_call,v_call,cdr3_nt,cdr3_aa
NA,few,TRBJ1-3,TRBV7-8,TGTGCCAGCAGCTTAGGGTCAGGGGCTGGAAACACCATATATTTT,CASSLGSGAGNTIYF
NA,few,TRBJ1-6,TRBV7-2,TGTGCCAGCAGCTTAGGGAGCTCCTATAATTCACCCCTCCACTTT,CASSLGSSYNSPLHF
NA,NA,TRBJ1-4,TRBV30,TGTGCCTGCCGAGCGGCAACTAATGAAAAACTGTTTTTT,CACRAATNEKLFF
TRBD1,NA,TRBJ1-2,TRBV6-5,TGTGCCAGCAGGGACACAGGGGACTATGGCTACACCTTC,CASRDTGDYGYTF
TRBD1,NA,TRBJ1-1,TRBV19,TGTGCCAGTAGGAGGGGGACAGGGAACACTGAAGCTTTCTTT,CASRRGTGNTEAFF
NA,few,TRBJ1-6,TRBV5-8,TGTGCCAGCAGCGCCGACAGGACCTATAATTCACCCCTCCACTTT,CASSADRTYNSPLHF
NA,once,TRBJ2-5,TRBV5-1,TGCGCCAGCAGCTTGGGGTCGATGGGGGGAGAGACCCAGTACTTC,CASSLGSMGGETQYF
NA,NA,TRBJ2-3,TRBV19,TGTGCCAGTAGTATCTCCAGGACTAGCACAGATACGCAGTATTTT,CASSISRTSTDTQYF
NA,NA,TRBJ1-5,TRBV27,TGTGCCAGCAGCCCAGGGAATCAGCCCCAGCATTTT,CASSPGNQPQHF
TRBD1,few,TRBJ1-4,TRBV5-4,TGTGCCAGCAGTCTACAGGGGGCCGTTGAAAAACTGTTTTTT,CASSLQGAVEKLFF
TRBD1,NA,TRBJ1-4,TRBV5-4,TGTGCCAGCAGCTCAGGGGGTAATGAAAAACTGTTTTTT,CASSSGGNEKLFF
TRBD1,few,TRBJ1-4,TRBV7-2,TGTGCCAGCAGCCCACAGGGGACTCCAACTAATGAAAAACTGTTTTTT,CASSPQGTPTNEKLFF
NA,NA,TRBJ2-7,TRBV6-1,TGTGCCAGCAGTGAAGCGCAAGCGGGTTCCTACGAGCAGTACTTC,CASSEAQAGSYEQYF
NA,NA,TRBJ1-4,TRBV19,TGTGCCAGTAGTCAAACCGGGGGAGGCGATGAAAAACTGTTTTTT,CASSQTGGGDEKLFF
TRBD1,NA,TRBJ1-4,TRBV6-5,TGTGCCAGCAGTATCTCCGGACAGGGCAATGAAAAACTGTTTTTT,CASSISGQGNEKLFF
NA,NA,TRBJ2-7,TRBV10-1,TGCGCCAGCAGAAGGGGGATCTACGAGCAGTACTTC,CASRRGIYEQYF
NA,NA,TRBJ1-1,TRBV6-6,TGTGCCAGCGCCCGCGGGGGGCCGAACACTGAAGCTTTCTTT,CASARGGPNTEAFF
NA,NA,TRBJ2-7,TRBV28,TGTGCCAGCAGACTCCCCGGGGGTCGGGACAGCGAGCAGTACTTC,CASRLPGGRDSEQYF
NA,NA,TRBJ2-1,TRBV11-3,TGTGCCAGCAGCCAGGACAGTTACAATGAGCAGTTCTTC,CASSQDSYNEQFF
TRBD1,NA,TRBJ1-5,TRBV18,TGTGCCAGCTCACCACAGGGACAGGGGGATCAGCCCCAGCATTTT,CASSPQGQGDQPQHF
NA,NA,TRBJ2-1,TRBV18,TGTGCCAGCTCACCATGGGCGGGATCCTACAATGAGCAGTTCTTC,CASSPWAGSYNEQFF
NA,NA,TRBJ1-2,TRBV7-9,TGTGCCAGCAGCTTAACAGAGCCCTATGGCTACACCTTC,CASSLTEPYGYTF
NA,NA,TRBJ2-7,TRBV2,TGTGCCAGCAGTCTTACACAGGTCCCCAGTCCCGAGCAGTACTTC,CASSLTQVPSPEQYF
NA,few,TRBJ1-1,TRBV4-2,TGTGCCAGCAGCCAAGACGGGAACACTGAAGCTTTCTTT,CASSQDGNTEAFF
TRBD2,NA,TRBJ2-5,TRBV4-3,TGCGCCAGCAGCAAAAGTCCCGGGACTAGGTTTGGGGAGACCCAGTACTTC,CASSKSPGTRFGETQYF
TRBD1,NA,TRBJ2-3,TRBV7-7,TGTGCCAGCAGCCCTCCGGGACAGGGGGCCCCAGATACGCAGTATTTT,CASSPPGQGAPDTQYF
NA,NA,TRBJ1-1,TRBV14,TGTGCCAGCAGGTTAGGGGGGGTTCCCACTGAAGCTTTCTTT,CASRLGGVPTEAFF
NA,NA,TRBJ1-5,TRBV5-1,TGCGCCAGCAGCCAGCTGGGACAAGACAATCAGCCCCAGCATTTT,CASSQLGQDNQPQHF